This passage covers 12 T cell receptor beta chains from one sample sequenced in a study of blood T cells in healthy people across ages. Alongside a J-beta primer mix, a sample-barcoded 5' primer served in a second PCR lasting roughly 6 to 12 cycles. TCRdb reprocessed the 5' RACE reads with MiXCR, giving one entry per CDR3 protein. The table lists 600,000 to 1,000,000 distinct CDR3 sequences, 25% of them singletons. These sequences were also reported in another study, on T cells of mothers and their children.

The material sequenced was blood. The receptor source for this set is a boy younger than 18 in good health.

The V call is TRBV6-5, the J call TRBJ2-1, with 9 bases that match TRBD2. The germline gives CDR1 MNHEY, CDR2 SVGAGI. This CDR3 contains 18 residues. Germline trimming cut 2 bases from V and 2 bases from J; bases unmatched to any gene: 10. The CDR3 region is CASSYTPGSSGAYNEQFF. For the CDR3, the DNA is TGTGCCAGCAGTTACACCCCGGGATCTAGCGGGGCCTACAATGAGCAGTTCTTC.

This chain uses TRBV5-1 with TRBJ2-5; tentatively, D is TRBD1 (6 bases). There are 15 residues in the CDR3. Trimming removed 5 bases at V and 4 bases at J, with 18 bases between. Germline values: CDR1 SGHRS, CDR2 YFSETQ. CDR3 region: CASSLPEGVRETQYF. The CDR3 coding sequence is TGCGCCAGCAGTTTGCCCGAGGGGGTTCGAGAGACCCAGTACTTC.

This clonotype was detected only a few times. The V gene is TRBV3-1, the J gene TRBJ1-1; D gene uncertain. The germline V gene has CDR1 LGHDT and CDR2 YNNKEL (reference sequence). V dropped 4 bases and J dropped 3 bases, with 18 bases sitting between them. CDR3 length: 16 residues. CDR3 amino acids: CASSLQPPIRDTEAFF. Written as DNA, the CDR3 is TGTGCCAGCAGCCTTCAACCCCCTATAAGGGACACTGAAGCTTTCTTT. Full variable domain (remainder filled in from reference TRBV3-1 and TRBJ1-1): DTAVSQTPKYLVTQMGNDKSIKCEQNLGHDTMYWYKQDSKKFLKIMFSYNNKELIINETVPNRFSPKSPDKAHLNLHINSLELGDSAVYFCASSLQPPIRDTEAFFGQGTRLTVV.

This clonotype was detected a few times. Here the CDR3 DNA reads TGTGCCAGCGGGCGCCAGGGAACCTCCTACAATGAGCAGTTCTTC. This gives the protein CASGRQGTSYNEQFF. J is TRBJ2-1 and V is TRBV5-5, with D possibly TRBD1 on 5 matching bases. From germline, CDR1 is SGHKS and CDR2 YYEKEE (reference sequence). With 7 bases removed from V and 0 bases from J, the gap between germline ends came to 14 bases. The CDR3 totals 15 residues.

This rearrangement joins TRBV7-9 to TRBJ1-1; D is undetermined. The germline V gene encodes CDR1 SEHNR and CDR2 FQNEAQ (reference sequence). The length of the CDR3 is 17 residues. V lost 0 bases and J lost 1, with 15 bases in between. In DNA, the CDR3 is TGTGCCAGCAGCTTAGCGGTCAGCATGAGACCGAACACTGAAGCTTTCTTT. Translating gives CASSLAVSMRPNTEAFF.

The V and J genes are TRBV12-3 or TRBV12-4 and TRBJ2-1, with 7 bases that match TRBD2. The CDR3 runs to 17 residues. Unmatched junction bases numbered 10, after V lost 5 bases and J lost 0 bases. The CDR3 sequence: CASSPLAGALSYNEQFF. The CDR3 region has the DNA TGTGCCAGCAGTCCGTTAGCGGGCGCCCTCTCCTACAATGAGCAGTTCTTC.

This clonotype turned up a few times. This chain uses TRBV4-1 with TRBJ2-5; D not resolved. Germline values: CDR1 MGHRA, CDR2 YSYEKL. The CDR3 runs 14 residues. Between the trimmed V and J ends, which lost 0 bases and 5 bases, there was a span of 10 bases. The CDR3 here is CASSQEEWVETQYF. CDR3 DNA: TGCGCCAGCAGCCAAGAGGAATGGGTGGAGACCCAGTACTTC.

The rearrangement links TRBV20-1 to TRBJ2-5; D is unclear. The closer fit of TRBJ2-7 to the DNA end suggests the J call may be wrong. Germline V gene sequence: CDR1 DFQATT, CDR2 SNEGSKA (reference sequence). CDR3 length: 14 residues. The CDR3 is CSAKMPGQSYEQYF. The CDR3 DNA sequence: TGCAGTGCGAAAATGCCCGGGCAATCCTACGAGCAGTACTTC.

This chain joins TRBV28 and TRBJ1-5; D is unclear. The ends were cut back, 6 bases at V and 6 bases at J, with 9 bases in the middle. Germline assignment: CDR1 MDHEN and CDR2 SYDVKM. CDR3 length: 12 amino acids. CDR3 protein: CASSLMGQPQHF. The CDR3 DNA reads TGTGCCAGCAGCCTTATGGGTCAGCCCCAGCATTTT.

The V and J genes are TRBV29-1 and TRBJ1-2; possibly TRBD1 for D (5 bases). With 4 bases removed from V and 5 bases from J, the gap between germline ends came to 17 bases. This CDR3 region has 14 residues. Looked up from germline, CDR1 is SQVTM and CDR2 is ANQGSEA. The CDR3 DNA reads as TGCAGCGTTGTGTTGGCAGGGACTCAATATGGCTACACCTTC. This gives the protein CSVVLAGTQYGYTF.

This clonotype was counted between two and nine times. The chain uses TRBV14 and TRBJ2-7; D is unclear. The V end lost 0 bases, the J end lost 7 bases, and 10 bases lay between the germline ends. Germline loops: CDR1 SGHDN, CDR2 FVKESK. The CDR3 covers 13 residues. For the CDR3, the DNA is TGTGCCAGCAGCCAAGATGCCCCGGCGGAGCAGTACTTC. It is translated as CASSQDAPAEQYF. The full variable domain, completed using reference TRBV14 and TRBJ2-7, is EAGVTQFPSHSVIEKGQTVTLRCDPISGHDNLYWYRRVMGKEIKFLLHFVKESKQDESGMPNNRFLAERTGGTYSTLKVQPAELEDSGVYFCASSQDAPAEQYFGPGTRLTVT.

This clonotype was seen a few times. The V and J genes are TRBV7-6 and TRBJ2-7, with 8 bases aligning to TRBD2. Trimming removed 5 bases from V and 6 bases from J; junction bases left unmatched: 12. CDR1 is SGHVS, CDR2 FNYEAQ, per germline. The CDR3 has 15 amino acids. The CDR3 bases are TGTGCCAGCAGCCCCCGGGGGGGGATTGACGGCGAGCAGTACTTC. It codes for CASSPRGGIDGEQYF.